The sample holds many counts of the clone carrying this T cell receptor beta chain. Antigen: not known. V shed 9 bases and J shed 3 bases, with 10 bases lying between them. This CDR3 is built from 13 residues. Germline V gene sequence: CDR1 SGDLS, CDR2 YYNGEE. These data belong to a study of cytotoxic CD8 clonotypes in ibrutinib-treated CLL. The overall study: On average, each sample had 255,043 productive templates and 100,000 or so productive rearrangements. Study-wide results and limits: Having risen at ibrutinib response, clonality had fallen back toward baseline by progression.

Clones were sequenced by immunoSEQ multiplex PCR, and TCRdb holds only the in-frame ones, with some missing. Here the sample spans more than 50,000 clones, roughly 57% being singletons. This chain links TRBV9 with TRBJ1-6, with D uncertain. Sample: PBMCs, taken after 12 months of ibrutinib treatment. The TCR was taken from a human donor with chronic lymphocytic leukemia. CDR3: CATSNDYNSPLHF. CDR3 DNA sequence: TGTGCCACCTCCAACGACTATAATTCACCCCTCCACTTT.